Reported below is one TCR beta chain. Its antigen target is currently unknown. No much larger clone exists at a distance of one base, and base qualities are not known. The CDR3, cysteine through phenylalanine, is 17 amino acids long. Of all the DNA, just the CDR3 is kept, 51 bases in frame from base 1. Based on the germline V gene (reference sequence), the CDR1 and CDR2 sequences are DFQATT and SNEGSKA. Trimming removed 3 bases from V and 7 bases from J; the gene matches leave 17 bases unexplained. The immunoSEQ Assay, a bias-controlled multiplex PCR, was used to amplify TCRbeta CDR3 regions from genomic DNA. Regarding the original processing steps: The number of nucleated cells in each sample was estimated by amplification of reference gene primers within the assay. To quantify the absolute abundance of each unique TCRbeta CDR3 rearrangement, sequence reads were collapsed and filtered. For each sample, productive Simpson clonality was calculated as the square root of Simpson's diversity index across productive rearrangements. Not all clones reach the TCRdb copy of this immuneACCESS table, which keeps in-frame sequences only. Checked studies attribute under half of the gap to unresolved V genes and leave the rest unexplained. The DNA was the basis for D and trimming; V, J and clone size are from that table. The sample table holds some 100,000 clones, of which around 90% were seen once. The biggest ten clones account for roughly 7.4% of the sample.

The data derive from a study of blood T cell repertoires in COVID-19 (dated by TCRdb to the early 2020s). With respect to the entire study: Samples from collaborators originated in the United States, Italy and Spain and spanned both the acute and convalescent phases of COVID-19. The material from the prospective study consisted of cDNA or gDNA derived from T cells, B-cell-depleted T cells, or PBMCs. The dataset comprised deeply sampled blood TCRbeta repertoires from subjects exposed to, actively infected with, or recovered from COVID-19. A freely available public database, intended as a resource for researchers studying the immune response to SARS-CoV-2, is where the repertoires were released. Samples came from the ongoing ImmuneRACE study (first 160 participants) plus 1,254 subjects from 6 global collaborators. The sample metadata nearly always contained a de-identified subject ID, COVID-19 status, age in years and sex. Where available, HLA class I and class II types were taken from metadata supplied by the sample provider and were not determined by assay-based typing. Results the study describes overall, beyond this receptor: The quantity of clinical and demographic metadata differed by source and by participant and was supplied without curation.

Whole blood was collected in K2EDTA tubes by collaborating institutions according to the institutions' own protocols. For TCRbeta analysis, collaborator samples were shipped as frozen whole blood, as isolated PBMCs, or as DNA extracted from either sample type. This clonotype originated in a woman in her sixties or seventies with acute or convalescent COVID-19. The receptor chain draws on TRBV20-1 and TRBJ2-2, with TRBD1 matching 7 junction bases. Sequencing was done on a sample of peripheral blood. The bases read TGCAGTGCTAGTTACGGGCAAGACAGGGTCAGAAGCGGGGAGCTGTTTTTT. Its protein product is CSASYGQDRVRSGELFF.